The clone carrying this TCR beta chain was seen just once. This sample was included in a study of shared clonotypes between healthy human individuals. CDR1 is SGHTA, CDR2 FQGNSA, per germline. The CDR3 covers 13 residues. V lost 2 bases, J lost 3 bases, and 7 bases lay in between. Assay: immunoSEQ multiplex PCR; the TCRdb copy retains only in-frame clones and omits some. The sample records some 500,000 clones, approximately 79% being singletons. The sequencing sample was made of PBMCs. The rearrangement joins TRBV7-2 to TRBJ1-1; D is ambiguous. The sequence was collected from a woman between 40 and 55 years old in good health. Some clones in this sample may be carry-over from other donors' samples. CDR3: CASSLSVDTEAFF. The CDR3 DNA reads TGTGCCAGCAGCTTATCGGTCGACACTGAAGCTTTCTTT.